This T cell receptor beta chain emerged from a study of OX40 agonist ivuxolimab in advanced cancers. Study at large: Three dose-escalation patients had partial responses: one with hepatocellular carcinoma and two with cutaneous melanoma. Study outcomes and limitations: Compared with others, partial responders at 0.1-3.0 mg/kg displayed clonal expansion among the lowest. Both blood CD4+ and CD8+ T cells showed clonal growth by week 6 at 0.1 to 3.0 mg/kg.

Excluded were patients having autoimmune disease history or systemic immunosuppression. This clone was counted between two and nine times. Its antigen is unidentified. Clones were sequenced by immunoSEQ multiplex PCR, and TCRdb holds only the in-frame ones, with some missing. The sample holds more than 75,000 clones, roughly 91% seen once. The receptor was derived from an adult with an advanced solid tumor such as melanoma, head and neck, liver or kidney cancer. Source: CD4+ or CD8+ T cells sorted from blood, taken in a trial of the OX40 agonist ivuxolimab.

CDR3 nucleotide sequence: TGTGCCAGCAGTGAAAGGGTAGCGGGAGGGCGAGAGACCCAGTACTTC. Amino acid sequence: CASSERVAGGRETQYF. The chain combines TRBV2 with TRBJ2-5, with 11 bases fitting TRBD2. This CDR3 region has 16 residues. The V and J ends lost 2 bases and 4 bases, in that order; junction bases with no gene match: 6. Germline loops: CDR1 SNHLY, CDR2 FYNNEI. The full variable domain, completed using reference TRBV2 and TRBJ2-5, is EPEVTQTPSHQVTQMGQEVILRCVPISNHLYFYWYRQILGQKVEFLVSFYNNEISEKSEIFDDQFSVERPDGSNFTLKIRSTKLEDSAMYFCASSERVAGGRETQYFGPGTRLLVL.